This T cell receptor beta chain was identified in a study of cytomegalovirus exposure and HLA in healthy donors. The CDR3 totals 15 residues. Germline V CDR1 and CDR2: SGHAT, FQNNGV. Trimming shortened V by 0 bases and J by 3 bases, and 11 bases separated the two germline ends. TCRdb keeps only in-frame clones here, not all; method: immunoSEQ multiplex PCR. The table includes tens of thousands of clones, less than 95% detected once. This sequence originates from a woman in her late teens or twenties in good health and CMV-seropositive. The chain is built from TRBV11-2 and TRBJ1-2; D remains ambiguous. The specimen was PBMCs. CDR3: CASSLDATEYYGYTF. Written as DNA, the CDR3 is TGTGCCAGCAGCTTAGATGCGACTGAGTACTATGGCTACACCTTC.